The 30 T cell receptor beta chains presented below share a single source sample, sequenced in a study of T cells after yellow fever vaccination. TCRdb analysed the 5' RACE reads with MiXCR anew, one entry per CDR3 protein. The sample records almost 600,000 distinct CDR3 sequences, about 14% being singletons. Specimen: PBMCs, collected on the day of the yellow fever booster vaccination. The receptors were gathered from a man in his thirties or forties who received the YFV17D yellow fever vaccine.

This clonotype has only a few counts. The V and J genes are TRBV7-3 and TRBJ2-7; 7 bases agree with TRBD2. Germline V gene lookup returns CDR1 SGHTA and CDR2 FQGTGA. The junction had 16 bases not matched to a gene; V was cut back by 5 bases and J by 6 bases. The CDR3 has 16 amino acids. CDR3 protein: CASSPHPGSSGGEQYF. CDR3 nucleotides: TGTGCCAGCAGCCCTCACCCCGGGTCGTCGGGAGGCGAGCAGTACTTC.

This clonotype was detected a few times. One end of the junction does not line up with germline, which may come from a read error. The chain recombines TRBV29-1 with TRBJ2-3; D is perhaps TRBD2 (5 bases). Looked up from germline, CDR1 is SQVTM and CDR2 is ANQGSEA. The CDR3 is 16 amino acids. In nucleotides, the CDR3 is TGCAGCATTGAGGGTACAATCAGCTATAGCACAGATACGCAGTATTTT. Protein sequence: CSIEGTISYSTDTQYF.

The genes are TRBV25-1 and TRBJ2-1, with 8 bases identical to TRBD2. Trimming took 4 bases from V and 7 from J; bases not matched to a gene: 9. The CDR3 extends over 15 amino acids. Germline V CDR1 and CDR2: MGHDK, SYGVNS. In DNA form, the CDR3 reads TGTGCCAGCAGTGCATTGGCGGGAGGCAGGAATGAGCAGTTCTTC. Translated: CASSALAGGRNEQFF.

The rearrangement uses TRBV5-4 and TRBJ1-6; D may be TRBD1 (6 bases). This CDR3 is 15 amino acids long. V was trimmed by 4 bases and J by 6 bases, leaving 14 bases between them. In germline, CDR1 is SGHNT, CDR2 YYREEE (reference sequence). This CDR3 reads CASSQPGHPNSPLHF. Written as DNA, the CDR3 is TGTGCCAGCAGCCAACCGGGACACCCTAATTCACCCCTCCACTTT.

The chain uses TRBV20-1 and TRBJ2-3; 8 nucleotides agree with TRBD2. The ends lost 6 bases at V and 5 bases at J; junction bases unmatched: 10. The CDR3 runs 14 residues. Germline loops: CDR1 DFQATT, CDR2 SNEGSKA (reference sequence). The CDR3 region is CSARSGGPRDTQYF. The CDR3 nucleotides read TGCAGTGCAAGGTCGGGAGGGCCTAGAGATACGCAGTATTTT.

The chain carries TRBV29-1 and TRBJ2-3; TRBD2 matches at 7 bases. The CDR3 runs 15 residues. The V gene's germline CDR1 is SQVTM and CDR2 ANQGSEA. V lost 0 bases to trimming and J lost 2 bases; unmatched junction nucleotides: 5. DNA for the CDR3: TGCAGCGTTGAAGATCTAGCGGCTTCCACAGATACGCAGTATTTT. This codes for CSVEDLAASTDTQYF.

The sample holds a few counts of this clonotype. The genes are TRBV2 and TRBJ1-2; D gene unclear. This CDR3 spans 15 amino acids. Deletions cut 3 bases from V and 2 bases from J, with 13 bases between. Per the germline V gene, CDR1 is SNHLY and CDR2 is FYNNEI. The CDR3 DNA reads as TGTGCCAGCAGTGACCCCGGGCCCGGGAACTATGGCTACACCTTC. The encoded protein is CASSDPGPGNYGYTF.

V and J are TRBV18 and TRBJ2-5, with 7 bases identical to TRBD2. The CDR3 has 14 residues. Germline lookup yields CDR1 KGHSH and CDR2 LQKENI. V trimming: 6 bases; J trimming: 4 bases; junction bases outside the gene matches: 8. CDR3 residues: CASSPAGVAETQYF. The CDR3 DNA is TGTGCCAGCTCCCCGGCGGGGGTAGCAGAGACCCAGTACTTC.

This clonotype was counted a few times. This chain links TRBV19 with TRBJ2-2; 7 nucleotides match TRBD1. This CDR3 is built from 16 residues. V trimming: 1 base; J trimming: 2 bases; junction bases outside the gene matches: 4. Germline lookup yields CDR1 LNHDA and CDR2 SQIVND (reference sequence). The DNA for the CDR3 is TGTGCCAGTAGTATAGGGGGACAGAGTAACACCGGGGAGCTGTTTTTT. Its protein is CASSIGGQSNTGELFF.

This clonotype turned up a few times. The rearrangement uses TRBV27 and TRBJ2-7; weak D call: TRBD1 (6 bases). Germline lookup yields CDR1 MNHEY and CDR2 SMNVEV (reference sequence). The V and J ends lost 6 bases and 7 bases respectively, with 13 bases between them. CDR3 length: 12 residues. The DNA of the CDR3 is TGTGCCAGCAGCACAGGGTCACGGGAGCAGTACTTC. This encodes CASSTGSREQYF.

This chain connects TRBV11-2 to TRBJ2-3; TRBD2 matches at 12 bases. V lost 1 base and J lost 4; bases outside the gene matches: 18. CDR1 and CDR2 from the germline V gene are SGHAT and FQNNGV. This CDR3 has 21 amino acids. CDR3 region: CASSLVGAASGRAFLADTQYF. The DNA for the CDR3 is TGTGCCAGCAGCTTAGTAGGAGCGGCTAGCGGGAGGGCCTTTTTGGCAGATACGCAGTATTTT.

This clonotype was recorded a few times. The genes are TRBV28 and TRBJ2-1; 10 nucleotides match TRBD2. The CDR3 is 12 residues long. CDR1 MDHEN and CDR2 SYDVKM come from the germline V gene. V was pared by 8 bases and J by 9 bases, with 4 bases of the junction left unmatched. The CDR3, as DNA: TGTGCCAGCGCTAGCGGGAGTACTGAGCAGTTCTTC. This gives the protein CASASGSTEQFF.

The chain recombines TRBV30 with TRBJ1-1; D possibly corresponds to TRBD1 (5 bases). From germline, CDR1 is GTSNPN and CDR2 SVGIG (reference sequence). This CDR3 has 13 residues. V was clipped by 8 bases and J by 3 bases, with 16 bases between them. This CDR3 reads CAGEQGAYTEAFF. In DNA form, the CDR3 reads TGTGCCGGTGAGCAGGGCGCCTACACTGAAGCTTTCTTT.

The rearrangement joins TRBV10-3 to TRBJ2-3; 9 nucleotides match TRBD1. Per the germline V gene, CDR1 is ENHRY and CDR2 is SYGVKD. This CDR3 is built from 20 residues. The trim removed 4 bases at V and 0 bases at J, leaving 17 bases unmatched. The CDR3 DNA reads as TGTGCCATCAGTGCTGCGACAGGGGGATCGTTAGCGAGAAGCACAGATACGCAGTATTTT. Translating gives CAISAATGGSLARSTDTQYF.

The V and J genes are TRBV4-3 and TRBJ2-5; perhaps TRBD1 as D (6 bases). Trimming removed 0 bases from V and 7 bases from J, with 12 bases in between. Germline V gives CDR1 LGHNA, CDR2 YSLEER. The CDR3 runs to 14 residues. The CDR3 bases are TGCGCCAGCAGCCAAGATGCAGGGGCTGGGACCCAGTACTTC. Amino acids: CASSQDAGAGTQYF.

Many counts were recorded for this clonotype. In DNA form, the CDR3 reads TGTGCCAGCAGACTAAACACAGATACGCAGTATTTT. Residues: CASRLNTDTQYF. J is TRBJ2-3 and V is TRBV7-8, with D uncertain. The V gene's germline CDR1 is SGHVS and CDR2 FQNEAQ. There are 12 residues in the CDR3. V gave up 6 bases and J gave up 2 bases, with 6 bases separating them.

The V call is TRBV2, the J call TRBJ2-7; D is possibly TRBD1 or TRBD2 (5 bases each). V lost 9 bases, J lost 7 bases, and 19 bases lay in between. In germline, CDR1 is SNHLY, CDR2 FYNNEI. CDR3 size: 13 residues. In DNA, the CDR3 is TGTGCCAGTCAAGACCCGGGGCCTGAAGAGCAGTACTTC. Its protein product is CASQDPGPEEQYF.

The CDR3 sequence is CASSQEFGLAGYYEQYF. Written as DNA, the CDR3 is TGCGCCAGCAGCCAAGAATTTGGACTAGCGGGCTATTACGAGCAGTACTTC. The V and J genes are TRBV4-3 and TRBJ2-7, with 11 bases aligning to TRBD2. The CDR3 totals 17 residues. With 0 bases clipped from V and 4 bases from J, the junction kept 8 bases outside the gene matches. CDR1 is LGHNA, CDR2 YSLEER, per germline.

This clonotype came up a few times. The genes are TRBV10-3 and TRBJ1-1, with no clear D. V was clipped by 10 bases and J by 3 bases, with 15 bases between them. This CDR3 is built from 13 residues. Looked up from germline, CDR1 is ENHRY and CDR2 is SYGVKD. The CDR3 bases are TGTGCCACCGTAGGTTTCCTAGACACTGAAGCTTTCTTT. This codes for CATVGFLDTEAFF.

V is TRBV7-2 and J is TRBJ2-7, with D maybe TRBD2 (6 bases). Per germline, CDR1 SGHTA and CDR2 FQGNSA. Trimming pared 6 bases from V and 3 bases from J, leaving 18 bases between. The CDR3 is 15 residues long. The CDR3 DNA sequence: TGTGCCAGCAGTCCCGGGTCCATCGGGGGCTACGAGCAGTACTTC. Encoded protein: CASSPGSIGGYEQYF.

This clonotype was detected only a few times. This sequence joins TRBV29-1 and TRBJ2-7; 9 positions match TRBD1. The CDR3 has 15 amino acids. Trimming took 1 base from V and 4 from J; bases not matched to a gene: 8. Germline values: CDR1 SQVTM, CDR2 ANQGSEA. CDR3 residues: CSVEAWTGDLYEQYF. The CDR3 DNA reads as TGCAGCGTTGAAGCCTGGACAGGGGATCTTTACGAGCAGTACTTC.

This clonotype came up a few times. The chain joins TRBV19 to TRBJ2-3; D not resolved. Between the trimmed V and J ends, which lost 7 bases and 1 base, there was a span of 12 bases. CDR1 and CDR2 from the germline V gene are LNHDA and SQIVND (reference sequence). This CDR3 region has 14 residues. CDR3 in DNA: TGTGCCAGTATGGAAGGTTTCGGCACAGATACGCAGTATTTT. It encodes CASMEGFGTDTQYF.

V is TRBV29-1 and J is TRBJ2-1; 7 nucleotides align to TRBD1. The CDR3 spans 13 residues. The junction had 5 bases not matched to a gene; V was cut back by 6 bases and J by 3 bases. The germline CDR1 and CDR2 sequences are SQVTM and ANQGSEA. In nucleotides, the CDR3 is TGCAGCGTGCTTCGGACAGGCTACAATGAGCAGTTCTTC. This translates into CSVLRTGYNEQFF.

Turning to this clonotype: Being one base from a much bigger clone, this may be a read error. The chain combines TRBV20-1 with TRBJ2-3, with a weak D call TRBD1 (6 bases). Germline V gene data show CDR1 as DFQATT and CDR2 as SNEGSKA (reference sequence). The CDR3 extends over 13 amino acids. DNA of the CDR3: TGCAGTGCTTGGGACACCGGCACAGTTACGCAGTATTTT. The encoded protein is CSAWDTGTVTQYF.

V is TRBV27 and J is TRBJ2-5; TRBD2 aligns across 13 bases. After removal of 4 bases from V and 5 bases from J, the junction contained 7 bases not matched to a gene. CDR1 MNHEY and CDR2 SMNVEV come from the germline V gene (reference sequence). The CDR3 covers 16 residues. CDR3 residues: CASSSETSGRSETQYF. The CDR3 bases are TGTGCCAGCAGTTCGGAGACTAGCGGGAGGTCCGAGACCCAGTACTTC.

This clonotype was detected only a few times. As DNA, the CDR3 is TGTGCCACCAGCCCTGGACTAGCGGGAGAAGAGCAGTACTTC. This sequence encodes CATSPGLAGEEQYF. The genes are TRBV15 and TRBJ2-7, with TRBD2 matching over 13 bases. This CDR3 has 14 amino acids. Germline trimming cut 5 bases from V and 7 bases from J; bases unmatched to any gene: 5. Looked up from germline, CDR1 is LNHNV and CDR2 is YYDKDF (reference sequence).

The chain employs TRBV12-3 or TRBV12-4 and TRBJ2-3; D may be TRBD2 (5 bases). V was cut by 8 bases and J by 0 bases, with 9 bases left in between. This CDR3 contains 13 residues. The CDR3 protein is CASGEFSTDTQYF. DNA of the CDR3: TGTGCCAGCGGGGAGTTTAGCACAGATACGCAGTATTTT.

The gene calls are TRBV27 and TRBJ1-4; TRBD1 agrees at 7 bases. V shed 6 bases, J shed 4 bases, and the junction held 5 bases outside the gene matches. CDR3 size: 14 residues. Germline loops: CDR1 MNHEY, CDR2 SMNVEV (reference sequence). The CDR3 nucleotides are TGTGCCAGCAGATTCCAGGGGGGTAATGAAAAACTGTTTTTT. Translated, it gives CASRFQGGNEKLFF.

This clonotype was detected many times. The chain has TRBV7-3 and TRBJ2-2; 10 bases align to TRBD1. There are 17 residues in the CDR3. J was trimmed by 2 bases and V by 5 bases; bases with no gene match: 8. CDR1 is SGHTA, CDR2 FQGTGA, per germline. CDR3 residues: CASSPTGTGANTGELFF. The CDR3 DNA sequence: TGTGCCAGCAGCCCTACCGGGACAGGGGCCAACACCGGGGAGCTGTTTTTT.

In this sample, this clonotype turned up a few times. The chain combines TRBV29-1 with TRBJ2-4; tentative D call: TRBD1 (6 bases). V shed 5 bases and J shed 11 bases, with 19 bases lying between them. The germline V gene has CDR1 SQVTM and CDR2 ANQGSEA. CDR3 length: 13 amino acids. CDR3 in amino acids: CSVRLRQAGVQYF. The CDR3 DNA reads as TGCAGCGTTAGACTAAGACAGGCCGGGGTTCAGTACTTC.